This TCR beta chain was recorded in a study of cytomegalovirus exposure and HLA in healthy donors. Study-wide background: About 84% of 350 to 400 genotyped donors fell in the Caucasian-associated ancestry cluster. Study conclusions and caveats: Cytomegalovirus association was assigned to some 160 TCR beta chains. TCR association rates varied by HLA locus in a later analysis, with DRB1 highest and HLA-C lowest.

With 6 bases removed from V and 4 bases from J, the gap between germline ends came to 19 bases. CDR1 is MNHNS and CDR2 is SASEGT in the germline V gene. The CDR3 runs to 15 residues. Use of 60 Vbeta and 13 Jbeta primers characterized the PCR. Only in-frame clones appear in the TCRdb table, and some are missing; sequencing was by immunoSEQ multiplex PCR. The repertoire has nearly 200,000 clones, 82% of them found once; the top ten carry 0.098%. This clone was picked up one time. Its antigen remains unknown. The specimen sequenced was PBMCs. This chain connects TRBV6-1 to TRBJ2-7, with D unresolved. The receptor's source is a boy younger than 10 in good health and CMV-seronegative. CDR3 protein: CASSNIWVGEYEQYF. As DNA, the CDR3 is TGTGCCAGCAGCAACATTTGGGTGGGCGAGTACGAGCAGTACTTC.